These 17 T cell receptor beta chains share one sample of origin, sequenced in a study of T-cell reconstitution after alpha-beta-depleted transplantation in children. A TCRbeta library incorporating unique molecular identifiers was prepared. TCRdb re-called the PCR reads with MiXCR, one entry per CDR3 protein. The sample lists some 530,000 distinct CDR3 sequences, approximately 13% occurring once. Sequencing used PBMCs from the stem cell graft donor, obtained from the stem cell graft. These receptor sequences come from a human donor who donated a stem cell graft to a child with combined immunodeficiency.

A few counts support this clonotype. The chain uses TRBV6-5 and TRBJ2-1; TRBD1 is a possible D gene (6 bases). The CDR3 is 15 residues long. Trimming stripped 2 bases from V and 3 bases from J, with 11 bases between. Germline assignment: CDR1 MNHEY and CDR2 SVGAGI. The CDR3 reads CASSYPAGDYNEQFF. CDR3 nucleotide sequence: TGTGCCAGCAGTTACCCCGCAGGGGACTACAATGAGCAGTTCTTC.

This clonotype has a handful of counts. The chain combines TRBV7-9 with TRBJ2-2; unclear D gene. V lost 1 base to trimming and J lost 4 bases, with 7 bases between them. The CDR3 is 14 residues long. CDR1 and CDR2 (germline): SEHNR, FQNEAQ (reference sequence). The CDR3 spells CASSLDTGTGELFF. CDR3 DNA: TGTGCCAGCAGCTTAGACACGGGCACCGGGGAGCTGTTTTTT.

This rearrangement joins TRBV30 to TRBJ2-5; the D gene could be TRBD1 or TRBD2 (6 bases each). The CDR3 sequence is 15 residues long. Germline V CDR1 and CDR2: GTSNPN, SVGIG (reference sequence). V was cut by 4 bases and J by 2 bases, with 17 bases left in between. CDR3 nucleotide sequence: TGTGCCTGGAACCCCGGGGGCAGAGGGCAAGAGACCCAGTACTTC. This gives the protein CAWNPGGRGQETQYF.

The J gene is TRBJ2-1, the V gene TRBV12-3 or TRBV12-4; D ambiguous. Deletions cut 0 bases from V and 7 bases from J, with 7 bases between. The CDR3 totals 13 residues. The CDR3 DNA is TGTGCCAGCAGTTTAGCGCGACTTAATGAGCAGTTCTTC. This encodes CASSLARLNEQFF.

This clonotype was picked up a small number of times. This chain links TRBV9 with TRBJ1-3, with D unresolved. The length of the CDR3 is 16 residues. The germline V gene encodes CDR1 SGDLS and CDR2 YYNGEE. Trimming removed 0 bases at V and 1 base at J, with 11 bases between. The chain's CDR3 is CASSVGTDPSGNTIYF. CDR3 coding DNA: TGTGCCAGCAGCGTAGGGACGGATCCTTCTGGAAACACCATATATTTT.

This clonotype has at least ten counts. This rearrangement joins TRBV18 to TRBJ1-2; 7 bases are shared with TRBD1. Losses at the gene ends were 3 bases for V and 0 bases for J; bases not matched to a gene: 4. Germline CDR1 reads KGHSH; CDR2 reads LQKENI. CDR3 length: 15 residues. DNA of the CDR3: TGTGCCAGCTCACCGGCTGGACAGGCTAACTATGGCTACACCTTC. It specifies CASSPAGQANYGYTF.

This clonotype was seen repeatedly, ten times or more. The chain links TRBV29-1 to TRBJ2-7; TRBD2 aligns across 12 bases. From germline, CDR1 is SQVTM and CDR2 ANQGSEA. With V trimmed by 5 bases and J by 4 bases, 6 bases remained unmatched. The CDR3 is 14 amino acids. The CDR3 here is CSVRRLAGDYEQYF. The CDR3 bases are TGCAGCGTTCGGAGACTAGCGGGGGATTACGAGCAGTACTTC.

This clonotype was counted ten times or more. The chain combines TRBV9 with TRBJ2-2; 7 bases align to TRBD2. Germline CDR1 and CDR2: SGDLS and YYNGEE. The CDR3 spans 14 residues. V was pared by 4 bases and J by 7 bases, with 7 bases of the junction left unmatched. In DNA, the CDR3 is TGTGCCAGCAGCCCGGGACTACGGGTCGGGGAGCTGTTTTTT. Residues: CASSPGLRVGELFF.

The chain is built from TRBV19 and TRBJ1-1, with TRBD1 as a possible D gene (5 bases). In germline, CDR1 is LNHDA, CDR2 SQIVND (reference sequence). Deletions cut 1 base from V and 6 bases from J, with 12 bases between. The CDR3 sequence is 14 residues long. The CDR3 DNA is TGTGCCAGTAGTATAGCGGCAGGGCTCTCTGAAGCTTTCTTT. It yields the protein CASSIAAGLSEAFF.

A few counts support this clonotype. J is TRBJ2-7 and V is TRBV6-2 or TRBV6-3; the match to TRBD1 covers 7 bases. Per the germline V gene, CDR1 is MNHEY and CDR2 is SVGEGT. The CDR3 has 14 residues. V shed 2 bases, J shed 4 bases, and the junction held 5 bases outside the gene matches. The CDR3 protein is CASSYEGGEYEQYF. CDR3 nucleotides: TGTGCCAGCAGTTACGAAGGGGGCGAATACGAGCAGTACTTC.

J is TRBJ2-1 and V is TRBV20-1; maybe TRBD2 (6 bases). V gave up 2 bases and J gave up 9 bases, with 17 bases separating them. The CDR3 has 14 amino acids. The germline V gene encodes CDR1 DFQATT and CDR2 SNEGSKA (reference sequence). The CDR3 reads CSARPRTTVREQFF. The CDR3 DNA reads TGCAGTGCTAGACCCCGGACTACGGTCCGTGAGCAGTTCTTC.

The chain couples TRBV10-3 to TRBJ2-7; D not certain. CDR1 and CDR2 (germline): ENHRY, SYGVKD. The CDR3 has 12 amino acids. V lost 3 bases to trimming and J lost 3 bases, with 6 bases between them. The CDR3 loop reads CAISEGDYEQYF. CDR3 DNA sequence: TGTGCCATCAGTGAAGGCGACTACGAGCAGTACTTC.

This clonotype was picked up many times. The chain carries TRBV20-1 and TRBJ2-7; no reliable D call. The CDR3 spans 11 residues. CDR1 DFQATT and CDR2 SNEGSKA come from the germline V gene (reference sequence). With 5 bases removed from V and 5 bases from J, the gap between germline ends came to 10 bases. This CDR3 is CSALLGDEQYF. The CDR3 DNA reads as TGCAGTGCTTTGCTTGGGGACGAGCAGTACTTC.

This sequence joins TRBV28 and TRBJ1-5, with 10 bases matching TRBD1. In germline, CDR1 is MDHEN, CDR2 SYDVKM. CDR3 size: 16 residues. J was trimmed by 3 bases and V by 6 bases; bases with no gene match: 8. The CDR3 reads CASRDVGTGVNQPQHF. The CDR3 DNA sequence: TGTGCCAGCAGGGACGTCGGGACAGGGGTCAATCAGCCCCAGCATTTT.

This clonotype has more than one count but fewer than ten. The chain combines TRBV6-2 or TRBV6-3 with TRBJ2-1; D not resolved. The CDR3 is 13 amino acids. The germline gives CDR1 MNHEY, CDR2 SVGEGT. Trimming shortened V by 5 bases and J by 0 bases, and 5 bases separated the two germline ends. The CDR3 sequence: CASSRLSYNEQFF. Here the CDR3 DNA reads TGTGCCAGCAGTCGCCTCTCCTACAATGAGCAGTTCTTC.

The chain links TRBV12-3 or TRBV12-4 to TRBJ1-2; TRBD1 agrees at 7 bases. CDR3 length equals 16 residues. V dropped 3 bases and J dropped 6; count of bases not matched to a gene: 13. The CDR3 nucleotides read TGTGCCAGCAGTTTGCCGTCGGTACAGGGGAGTGATGGCTACACCTTC. Its protein is CASSLPSVQGSDGYTF.

Here the CDR3 DNA reads TGTGCCAGCAGCCCCGGACCGGAGTTTGGCTACACCTTC. This codes for CASSPGPEFGYTF. V usage is TRBV7-2 and J usage is TRBJ1-2; no clear D gene. The CDR3 length is 13 residues. The V gene's germline CDR1 is SGHTA and CDR2 FQGNSA. Trimming cost V 5 bases and J 7 bases, with 14 bases left between them.